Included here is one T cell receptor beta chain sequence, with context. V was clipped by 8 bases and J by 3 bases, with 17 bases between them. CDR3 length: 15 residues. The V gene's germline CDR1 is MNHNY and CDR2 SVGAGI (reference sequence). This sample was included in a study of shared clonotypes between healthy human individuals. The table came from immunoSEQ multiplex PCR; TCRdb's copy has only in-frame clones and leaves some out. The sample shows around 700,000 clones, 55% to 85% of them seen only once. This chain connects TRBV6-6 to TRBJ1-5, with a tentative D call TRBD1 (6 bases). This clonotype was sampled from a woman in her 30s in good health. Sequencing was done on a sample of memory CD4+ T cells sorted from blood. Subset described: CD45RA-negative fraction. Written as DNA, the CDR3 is TGTGCCAGCCGAAAAGGCACAGGGAACAATCAGCCCCAGCATTTT. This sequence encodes CASRKGTGNNQPQHF.